The present entry profiles one T cell receptor beta chain with its context. Its target is not known. The record originates from a study of T-cell memory formation after mild COVID-19. The study, taken as a whole, reports: Largely, contracting CD4+ clones fell within CM and EM, and contracting CD8+ clones within EMRA. There was a balanced CD4/CD8 profile in clones contracting day 15 to 85, and later expanders leaned CD4+.

Germline V lookup: CDR1 SNHLY, CDR2 FYNNEI. With 4 bases clipped from V and 0 bases from J, the junction kept 10 bases outside the gene matches. This CDR3 region has 20 residues. TCRdb re-called the 5' RACE reads with MiXCR, one entry per CDR3 protein. The table shows 50,000 or so distinct CDR3 sequences, with 9.5% to 15% occurring only once. This sequence was found in a man younger than 30 who had mild COVID-19 (a few samples of this study predate the infection). Cell type and time point are not known. V usage is TRBV2 and J usage is TRBJ2-1, with 15 bases matching TRBD2. The sample comprised PBMCs or a T cell subset sorted from them (not recorded which). CDR3 sequence (DNA): TGTGCCAGCAGTGCGCTGGGACTAGCGGGGGGACACAGCTCCTACAATGAGCAGTTCTTC. Translated, it gives CASSALGLAGGHSSYNEQFF.